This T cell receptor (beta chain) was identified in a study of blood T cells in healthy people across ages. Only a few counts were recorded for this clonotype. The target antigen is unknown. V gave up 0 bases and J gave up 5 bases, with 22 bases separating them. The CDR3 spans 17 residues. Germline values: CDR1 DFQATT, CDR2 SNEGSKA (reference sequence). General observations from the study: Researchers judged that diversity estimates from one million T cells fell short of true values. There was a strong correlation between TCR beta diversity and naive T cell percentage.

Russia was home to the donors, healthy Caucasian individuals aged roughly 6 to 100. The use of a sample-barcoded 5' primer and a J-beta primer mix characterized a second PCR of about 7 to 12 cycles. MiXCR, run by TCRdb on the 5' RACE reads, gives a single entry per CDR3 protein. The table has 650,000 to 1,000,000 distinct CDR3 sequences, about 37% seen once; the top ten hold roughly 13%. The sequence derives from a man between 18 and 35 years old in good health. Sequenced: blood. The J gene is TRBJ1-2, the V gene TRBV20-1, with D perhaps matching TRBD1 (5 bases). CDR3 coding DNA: TGCAGTGCTAGAGATTTGTCTGGAGGCAGGGCGTATTATGGCTACACCTTC. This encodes CSARDLSGGRAYYGYTF.